The TCR beta chain under discussion was sequenced for a study of shared clonotypes between healthy human individuals. Method: immunoSEQ multiplex PCR; TCRdb's copy keeps in-frame clones and lacks some. There are about 680,000 clones in the sample; about 92% occur only once, and 24% lies in the top ten. Study-level findings and limits: Incomplete sequencing of sorted subsets was indicated by rarefaction despite large depth. Larger estimated richness was generally seen in naive subsets than in memory subsets.

The naive CD8 subset, CD45RO-negative cells positively selected for CCR7, excluded terminally differentiated effector memory CD45RA+ cells. Donors comprised only Caucasian adults living in Nashville, Tennessee. The length of the CDR3 is 15 residues. Germline V gene lookup returns CDR1 SEHNR and CDR2 FQNEAQ (reference sequence). V was clipped by 5 bases and J by 5 bases; unmatched bases: 3. On this clone itself: Its target is not known. In the same sample, other DNA sequences code for this CDR3.

The clonotype originates from a man aged 25-45 years in good health. Sequencing input: naive CD8+ T cells sorted from blood. The V and J genes are TRBV7-9 and TRBJ2-3, with 14 bases fitting TRBD2. CDR3 in DNA: TGTGCCAGCAGCCCCGGGACTAGCGGGAGAGATACGCAGTATTTT. Encoded protein: CASSPGTSGRDTQYF.